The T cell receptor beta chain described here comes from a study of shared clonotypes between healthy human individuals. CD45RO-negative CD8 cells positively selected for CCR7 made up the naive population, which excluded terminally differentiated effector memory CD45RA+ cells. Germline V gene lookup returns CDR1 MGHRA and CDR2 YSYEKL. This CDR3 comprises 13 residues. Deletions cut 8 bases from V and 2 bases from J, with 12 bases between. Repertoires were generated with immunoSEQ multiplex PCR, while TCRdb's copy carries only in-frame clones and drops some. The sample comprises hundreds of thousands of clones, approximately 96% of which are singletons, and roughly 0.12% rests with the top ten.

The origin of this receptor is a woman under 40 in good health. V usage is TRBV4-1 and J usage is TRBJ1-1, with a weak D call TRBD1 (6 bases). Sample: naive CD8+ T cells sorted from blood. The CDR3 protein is CASRTALNTEAFF. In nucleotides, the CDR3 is TGCGCCAGCCGGACAGCCCTTAACACTGAAGCTTTCTTT.